This T cell receptor beta chain was recorded in a study of post-analysis software for immune sequencing data. Study observations and caveats: Controls had significantly higher normalized Chao1 diversity than multiple sclerosis patients. In patients, roughly five TRBV segments were more frequent than in controls, with TRBV5-6, TRBV5-1 and TRBV20-1 among them.

Libraries were made from TCR beta cDNA, and they carried unique molecular identifiers. TCRdb redid the calling of the PCR reads with MiXCR, one entry per CDR3 protein. Found here are approximately 250,000 distinct CDR3 sequences, 35% to 45% of them singletons; the top ten hold around 5%. Points on this clonotype: The antigen is not known.

The CDR3 contains 17 residues. Germline CDR1 reads KGHSH; CDR2 reads LQKENI. Germline trimming cut 6 bases from V and 1 base from J; bases unmatched to any gene: 13. The receptor was isolated from a girl aged 5-17 years with multiple sclerosis. The source material was blood. The chain links TRBV18 to TRBJ1-1, with 8 bases fitting TRBD1. DNA of the CDR3: TGTGCCAGCTCGGATACAGGGGGTAGTTCATCGAACACTGAAGCTTTCTTT. Translated, it gives CASSDTGGSSSNTEAFF.